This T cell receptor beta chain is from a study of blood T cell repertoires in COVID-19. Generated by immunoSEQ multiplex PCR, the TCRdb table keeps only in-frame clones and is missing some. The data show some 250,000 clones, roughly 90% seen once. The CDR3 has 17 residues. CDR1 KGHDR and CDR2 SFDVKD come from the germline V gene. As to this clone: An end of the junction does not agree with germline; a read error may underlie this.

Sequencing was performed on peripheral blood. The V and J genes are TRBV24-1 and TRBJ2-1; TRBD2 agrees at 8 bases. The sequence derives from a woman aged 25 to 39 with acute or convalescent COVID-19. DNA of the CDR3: TGTGCCACCAGTGAGGGGATAGCGGGATCCTCCCACAATGAGCAGTTCTTC. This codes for CATSEGIAGSSHNEQFF.